This T cell receptor (beta chain) was sequenced for a study of spatial heterogeneity in lung cancer. Turning to the study itself: Available PBMC from follow-up, collected a median of around two years after resection, underwent sequencing. Sequences of the beta chain were consistently detected in greater numbers than alpha-chain sequences.

Time point specified: blood at routine non-recurrence follow-up after resection. MiXCR was run by TCRdb on the 5' RACE reads, yielding one entry per CDR3 protein. The sample has roughly 17,000 distinct CDR3 sequences, less than 12% seen once. This clonotype was observed many times. V lost 1 base, J lost 6 bases, and 7 bases stayed unmatched. This CDR3 has 16 amino acids. CDR1 is PRHDT, CDR2 FYEKMQ, per germline (reference sequence). The chain carries TRBV13 and TRBJ2-1; TRBD1 matches at 9 bases. The material sequenced was PBMCs, taken at follow-up. This receptor was identified in a female donor with early-stage non-small cell lung cancer. The DNA of the CDR3 is TGTGCCAGCAGCTTAGACCGGACAGGGGTTTCCAATGAGCAGTTCTTC. Its translation is CASSLDRTGVSNEQFF. Full variable domain (remainder filled in from reference TRBV13 and TRBJ2-1): AAGVIQSPRHLIKEKRETATLKCYPIPRHDTVYWYQQGPGQDPQFLISFYEKMQSDKGSIPDRFSAQQFSDYHSELNMSSLELGDSALYFCASSLDRTGVSNEQFFGPGTRLTVL.